The TCR beta chain under discussion was sequenced for a study of T cells after yellow fever vaccination. Study-wide context: Fractions of limited cellularity were prepared by means of SMART-Seq v4 Ultra Low Input.

General observations from the study: In post-booster samples, most primary-vaccination clones reappeared (about 95% CD4, 88% CD8). The CD4 and CD8 compartments had a small share of their clonotypes in common.

On this clonotype: The target antigen is unknown.

For TCR, cDNA came from 5'RACE template switching, which added a universal primer site and UMIs. One entry per CDR3 protein results from TCRdb running MiXCR on the 5' RACE reads. Of some 120,000 distinct CDR3 sequences in the sample, roughly 15% were seen once. Trimming pared 2 bases from V and 8 bases from J, leaving 10 bases between. Germline CDR1 SGHTS, CDR2 YDEGEE. This CDR3 has 12 amino acids. The sample consisted of CD8+ T cells sorted from PBMCs, taken 5 days after the yellow fever booster vaccination. The TCR originated in a man between 18 and 29 years old who received the YFV17D yellow fever vaccine. The rearrangement uses TRBV5-8 and TRBJ1-1; the D gene is possibly TRBD1 (5 bases). The CDR3 protein is CASSFRVPEAFF. The CDR3, as DNA: TGTGCCAGCAGCTTCAGGGTCCCAGAAGCTTTCTTT.